This TCR beta chain was found in a study of blood T cell repertoires in COVID-19. Germline CDR1 and CDR2: SGHTA and FQGNSA. The CDR3 runs 13 residues. V dropped 5 bases and J dropped 2 bases, with 9 bases sitting between them. The assay was immunoSEQ multiplex PCR, and TCRdb's table has in-frame clones only and misses some. Among approximately 300,000 clones listed, roughly four fifths were seen once. The origin of this receptor is a person aged 70 to 85 with COVID-19, enrolled during active disease. Sequenced sample: peripheral blood. The chain carries TRBV7-2 and TRBJ1-2, with a tentative D call TRBD1 (5 bases). The DNA of the CDR3 is TGTGCCAGCAGCCCGACAGCGAACTATGGCTACACCTTC. Translating gives CASSPTANYGYTF.